The 24 T cell receptor beta chains reported below all come from one sample, sequenced in a study of graft-versus-host responses after intestinal transplantation. No cognate antigen is known for these TCRs. Some clones are missing from TCRdb's copy, which holds only in-frame ones; the method was immunoSEQ multiplex PCR. The sample lists 85,000 to 100,000 clones, roughly 92% occurring once. The sequencing used unstimulated CD4+ T cells sorted from spleen or lymph node cells, collected before intestinal transplant. The receptors originated from a human donor who received an intestinal transplant.

The gene calls are TRBV6-9 and TRBJ2-2; D is perhaps TRBD2 (6 bases). V was clipped by 7 bases and J by 7 bases, with 28 bases between them. CDR1 MNHGY and CDR2 SVAAGI come from the germline V gene. The CDR3 spans 18 residues. DNA of the CDR3: TGTGCCAGCACCCTCGAACGCCCCGGCGTTTGGGGGGACGGGGAGCTGTTTTTT. Protein product: CASTLERPGVWGDGELFF.

This chain connects TRBV4-2 to TRBJ2-3, with D hard to call. Germline CDR1 LGHNA, CDR2 YNFKEQ. This CDR3 contains 11 residues. The V end was cut by 3 bases, the J end by 9 bases, with 7 bases between. CDR3 sequence: CASSQSGTQYF. CDR3 coding DNA: TGTGCCAGCAGCCAGTCAGGAACGCAGTATTTT.

This clone came up a few times. The chain combines TRBV2 with TRBJ1-1; D is uncertain. The CDR3 contains 11 residues. Per the germline V gene, CDR1 is SNHLY and CDR2 is FYNNEI. Trimming took off 8 bases at V and 4 bases at J, with 8 bases between the two ends. CDR3 residues: CASYLSTEAFF. In DNA, the CDR3 is TGTGCCAGCTATTTGTCCACTGAAGCTTTCTTT.

This sequence joins TRBV19 and TRBJ2-3; 9 nucleotides line up with TRBD1. The V segment lost 9 bases and the J segment 1 base; nucleotides outside the gene matches: 8. This CDR3 spans 15 amino acids. The germline V gene encodes CDR1 LNHDA and CDR2 SQIVND (reference sequence). The chain's CDR3 is CASRTGGWGTDTQYF. The CDR3 nucleotides are TGTGCCAGCAGAACAGGGGGCTGGGGCACAGATACGCAGTATTTT.

The chain couples TRBV18 to TRBJ2-7; TRBD2 might be the D (5 bases). This CDR3 contains 17 residues. Germline values: CDR1 KGHSH, CDR2 LQKENI. V was shortened by 3 bases and J by 0 bases, with 18 bases between the two germline ends. CDR3 nucleotides: TGTGCCAGCTCACCGCCGACCAGGAGGCCCTCCTCCTACGAGCAGTACTTC. Residues: CASSPPTRRPSSYEQYF.

The chain carries TRBV18 and TRBJ2-7; 9 bases align to TRBD1. From germline, CDR1 is KGHSH and CDR2 LQKENI. With V trimmed by 2 bases and J by 4 bases, 6 bases remained unmatched. This CDR3 contains 15 residues. In DNA, the CDR3 is TGTGCCAGCTCACCAATGGGACAGGGTCCTTACGAGCAGTACTTC. This gives the protein CASSPMGQGPYEQYF.

The chain uses TRBV5-1 and TRBJ1-1, with 7 nucleotides matching TRBD1. V lost 4 bases, J lost 2 bases, and 5 bases stayed unmatched. There are 14 residues in the CDR3. Germline values: CDR1 SGHRS, CDR2 YFSETQ. The CDR3: CASSQQGSNTEAFF. CDR3 in DNA: TGCGCCAGCAGCCAACAGGGGTCCAACACTGAAGCTTTCTTT.

This chain connects TRBV4-1 to TRBJ1-6, with 7 bases that match TRBD1. The germline V gene has CDR1 MGHRA and CDR2 YSYEKL. The J segment lost 8 bases and the V segment lost 3 bases, leaving 16 bases of the junction unmatched. The CDR3 totals 18 residues. The CDR3 region is CASSQGKTYTGEDSPLHF. The CDR3, as DNA: TGCGCCAGCAGCCAGGGCAAAACCTATACAGGGGAAGATTCACCCCTCCACTTT.

V usage is TRBV5-5 and J usage is TRBJ1-1, with TRBD1 matching over 8 bases. The junction had 7 bases not matched to a gene; V was cut back by 2 bases and J by 1 base. Germline lookup yields CDR1 SGHKS and CDR2 YYEKEE (reference sequence). The CDR3 is 16 amino acids. The CDR3 is CASSLGRGLRNTEAFF. The CDR3, as DNA: TGTGCCAGCAGCTTAGGCAGGGGGCTGAGGAACACTGAAGCTTTCTTT.

J is TRBJ1-2 and V is TRBV21-1. TRBV21-1 is flagged as a pseudogene. The CDR3 sequence is 14 residues long. CDR3 nucleotides: TGTGCCACCCCTGCGGGACGCCCTACCTATGGCTACACCTTC. Amino acids: CATPAGRPTYGYTF.

CDR3 residues: CAWKSNSYEQYF. The CDR3 nucleotides are TGTGCCTGGAAGAGCAACTCCTACGAGCAGTACTTC. V gene TRBV30 combines with J gene TRBJ2-5; no definite D call. The assigned J gene may be wrong: the sequence end matches TRBJ2-7 better. Germline values: CDR1 GTSNPN, CDR2 SVGIG (reference sequence). This CDR3 has 12 amino acids.

This clone was detected once. This chain joins TRBV7-3 and TRBJ1-1; possible D gene TRBD1, 6 bases. V lost 5 bases and J lost 5, with 15 bases in between. CDR3 size: 14 residues. Germline values: CDR1 SGHTA, CDR2 FQGTGA. The CDR3 bases are TGTGCCAGCAGCAGGGGGTTGGCAGGGACTGAAGCTTTCTTT. It encodes CASSRGLAGTEAFF.

This clone was picked up one time. This chain connects TRBV18 to TRBJ2-7; the match to TRBD1 covers 12 bases. The CDR3 is 14 residues long. From germline, CDR1 is KGHSH and CDR2 LQKENI. V lost 3 bases, J lost 7 bases, and 4 bases stayed unmatched. The CDR3 reads CASSPGQGAGEQYF. The CDR3 nucleotides are TGTGCCAGCTCACCGGGACAGGGGGCTGGGGAGCAGTACTTC.

The chain has TRBV10-3 and TRBJ2-3, with TRBD2 matching 9 bases. V shed 10 bases, J shed 2 bases, and the junction held 7 bases outside the gene matches. Germline V CDR1 and CDR2: ENHRY, SYGVKD. The CDR3 length is 14 residues. The chain's CDR3 is CATRLAGTTDTQYF. CDR3 nucleotides: TGTGCCACGCGTCTAGCGGGGACCACAGATACGCAGTATTTT.

V is TRBV30 and J is TRBJ1-1; D is possibly TRBD1 (5 bases). CDR1 is GTSNPN and CDR2 is SVGIG in the germline V gene (reference sequence). V was trimmed by 5 bases and J by 4 bases, leaving 26 bases between them. The CDR3 is 17 amino acids. The CDR3 sequence: CAWAQQPDSKRSTEAFF. CDR3 nucleotide sequence: TGTGCCTGGGCCCAGCAACCCGACAGTAAGAGGAGCACTGAAGCTTTCTTT.

The chain joins TRBV7-2 to TRBJ1-1, with a possible D match to TRBD1 (6 bases). CDR1 SGHTA and CDR2 FQGNSA come from the germline V gene. The CDR3 is made up of 15 amino acids. Trimming took 2 bases from V and 1 from J, leaving 11 bases between them. The CDR3 coding sequence is TGTGCCAGCAGCTTATTTCCAGGGGCGAACACTGAAGCTTTCTTT. Translation: CASSLFPGANTEAFF.

This chain uses TRBV18 with TRBJ2-7, with 8 bases aligning to TRBD1. Germline CDR1 and CDR2: KGHSH and LQKENI. With 3 bases clipped from V and 4 bases from J, the junction kept 8 bases outside the gene matches. The CDR3 covers 15 residues. The CDR3 DNA reads TGTGCCAGCTCACCCGTCGGGCAGGGGGCTTACGAGCAGTACTTC. Translated, it gives CASSPVGQGAYEQYF. Full variable domain (missing parts from reference TRBV18 and TRBJ2-7): NAGVMQNPRHLVRRRGQEARLRCSPMKGHSHVYWYRQLPEEGLKFMVYLQKENIIDESGMPKERFSAEFPKEGPSILRIQQVVRGDSAAYFCASSPVGQGAYEQYFGPGTRLTVT.

The V gene is TRBV4-3, the J gene TRBJ2-1; 11 bases agree with TRBD1. V shed 4 bases and J 7 bases; nucleotides not matched to a gene: 9. The length of the CDR3 is 16 residues. The germline gives CDR1 LGHNA, CDR2 YSLEER. DNA of the CDR3: TGCGCCAGCAGCCGAGTCCCCGGGACAGGGGGTAATGAGCAGTTCTTC. Encoded protein: CASSRVPGTGGNEQFF.

This chain joins TRBV4-3 and TRBJ2-1; D is unclear. V gave up 0 bases and J gave up 0 bases, with 6 bases separating them. The CDR3 consists of 15 residues. Germline V gene data show CDR1 as LGHNA and CDR2 as YSLEER. The CDR3 sequence is CASSQDLFSYNEQFF. The CDR3 nucleotides read TGCGCCAGCAGCCAAGATCTGTTCTCCTACAATGAGCAGTTCTTC.

V and J are TRBV7-9 and TRBJ2-1, with D possibly TRBD2 on 6 matching bases. The CDR3 spans 17 residues. CDR1 and CDR2 (germline): SEHNR, FQNEAQ (reference sequence). V lost 4 bases to trimming and J lost 2 bases, with 18 bases between them. CDR3 loop: CASSSRGGTATYNEQFF. The CDR3 DNA follows: TGTGCCAGCAGCTCCCGAGGCGGGACGGCGACCTACAATGAGCAGTTCTTC.

The CDR3 region is CASRTGQETQYF. The CDR3 nucleotides are TGTGCCAGCAGGACAGGGCAAGAGACCCAGTACTTC. The chain couples TRBV28 to TRBJ2-5; 7 bases map to TRBD1. The CDR3 is made up of 12 amino acids. V lost 6 bases to trimming and J lost 2 bases; unmatched junction nucleotides: 0. Germline-derived CDR1 and CDR2 are MDHEN and SYDVKM.

The rearrangement joins TRBV2 to TRBJ2-5; 8 positions match TRBD2. The CDR3 has 16 residues. In germline, CDR1 is SNHLY, CDR2 FYNNEI. The junction had 17 bases not matched to a gene; V was cut back by 10 bases and J by 4 bases. CDR3 nucleotide sequence: TGTGCCACCGAGATTTCGGGGGGGCTAATGGCAGAGACCCAGTACTTC. This codes for CATEISGGLMAETQYF.

The V call is TRBV7-8, the J call TRBJ2-3; 9 positions agree with TRBD2. Germline CDR1 is SGHVS and CDR2 is FQNEAQ. The length of the CDR3 is 16 residues. V dropped 3 bases and J dropped 5; count of bases not matched to a gene: 9. DNA of the CDR3: TGTGCCAGCAGCTTTCAGGCGGGAGGGCCAGGAGATACGCAGTATTTT. Its translation is CASSFQAGGPGDTQYF.

This chain links TRBV2 with TRBJ2-1; TRBD1 might be the D (6 bases). V was clipped by 10 bases and J by 1 base, with 17 bases between them. This CDR3 is 15 amino acids long. Germline V gives CDR1 SNHLY, CDR2 FYNNEI. DNA of the CDR3: TGTGCCACCGATCTACAGGGTCTTTCCTACAATGAGCAGTTCTTC. Its protein product is CATDLQGLSYNEQFF. The whole variable domain, filled in from reference TRBV2 and TRBJ2-1, reads EPEVTQTPSHQVTQMGQEVILRCVPISNHLYFYWYRQILGQKVEFLVSFYNNEISEKSEIFDDQFSVERPDGSNFTLKIRSTKLEDSAMYFCATDLQGLSYNEQFFGPGTRLTVL.